A selection of T cell receptor beta chains follows, all from one sample in a study of blood T cells in healthy people across ages. TCRdb independently ran MiXCR on the 5' RACE reads; one entry per CDR3 protein. The table includes fewer than 1,000,000 distinct CDR3 sequences, around 50% detected once. Sample: blood. Receptor source: an elderly man in good health. Each CDR3 is given with its conserved first and last residue. Each record gives: clone size, J gene, D gene, V gene, CDR3 DNA, CDR3 protein. A D gene is named only where the DNA matches it firmly. Only some rows state a clone size, as once, few, many or a class for expanded clones.

abundance: NA; j_gene: TRBJ1-6; d_gene: NA; v_gene: TRBV6-1; CDR3nt: TGTGCCAGCAGTGGGATTAGGGCCAATAATTCACCCCTCCACTTT; CDR3aa: CASSGIRANNSPLHF
abundance: NA; j_gene: TRBJ2-3; d_gene: TRBD2; v_gene: TRBV20-1; CDR3nt: TGCAGTGCTAGAGTAGGGACTAGCGGGAGTGCAGATACGCAGTATTTT; CDR3aa: CSARVGTSGSADTQYF
abundance: NA; j_gene: TRBJ2-1; d_gene: NA; v_gene: TRBV7-6; CDR3nt: TGTGCCAGCAGCTTATATCGCGGGGTGGGTAGCTGGGCCCACAATGAGCAGTTCTTC; CDR3aa: CASSLYRGVGSWAHNEQFF
abundance: NA; j_gene: TRBJ2-7; d_gene: TRBD2; v_gene: TRBV20-1; CDR3nt: TGCAGTGCCAAGCTGGTAGCGGGAGCTGGCGAGCAGTACTTC; CDR3aa: CSAKLVAGAGEQYF
abundance: few; j_gene: TRBJ1-5; d_gene: NA; v_gene: TRBV28; CDR3nt: TGTGCCAGCAGTTTGCCAGGCTATAGCAATCAGCCCCAGCATTTT; CDR3aa: CASSLPGYSNQPQHF
abundance: NA; j_gene: TRBJ1-2; d_gene: TRBD1; v_gene: TRBV3-1; CDR3nt: TGTGCCAGTACACAGGGGCGAGGCTATGGCTACACCTTC; CDR3aa: CASTQGRGYGYTF
abundance: NA; j_gene: TRBJ2-5; d_gene: TRBD1; v_gene: TRBV29-1; CDR3nt: TGCAGCGTTGGCCTGACAGGGGTGGTGGAGACCCAGTACTTC; CDR3aa: CSVGLTGVVETQYF
abundance: NA; j_gene: TRBJ2-3; d_gene: TRBD1; v_gene: TRBV29-1; CDR3nt: TGCAGCGTTGGGACAGGGGGGCCAGATACGCAGTATTTT; CDR3aa: CSVGTGGPDTQYF
abundance: few; j_gene: TRBJ1-1; d_gene: NA; v_gene: TRBV4-2; CDR3nt: TGTGCCAGCAGCCCTCAGGTTTCGCCCACTGAAGCTTTCTTT; CDR3aa: CASSPQVSPTEAFF
abundance: NA; j_gene: TRBJ2-1; d_gene: NA; v_gene: TRBV29-1; CDR3nt: TGCAGCGCCCGGGGGGAGCAGGGGAACAATGAGCAGTTCTTC; CDR3aa: CSARGEQGNNEQFF
abundance: few; j_gene: TRBJ2-5; d_gene: TRBD1; v_gene: TRBV11-3; CDR3nt: TGTGCCAGCAGCAGGGACAGCCTGCCTTCGAATGAGCAGTACTTC; CDR3aa: CASSRDSLPSNEQYF
abundance: NA; j_gene: TRBJ1-4; d_gene: NA; v_gene: TRBV6-2/TRBV6-3; CDR3nt: TGTGCCAGCCTCCGGGACGGAGCTAATGAAAAACTGTTTTTT; CDR3aa: CASLRDGANEKLFF
abundance: few; j_gene: TRBJ2-3; d_gene: NA; v_gene: TRBV6-4; CDR3nt: TGTGCCAGCTCCCCTAGCGCGACACACGACACAGATACGCAGTATTTT; CDR3aa: CASSPSATHDTDTQYF
abundance: NA; j_gene: TRBJ1-2; d_gene: NA; v_gene: TRBV28; CDR3nt: TGTGCCAGCAGCGAGACAGGCAGAACTGGCTACACCTTC; CDR3aa: CASSETGRTGYTF
abundance: NA; j_gene: TRBJ2-2; d_gene: NA; v_gene: TRBV25-1; CDR3nt: TGTGCCACTACCAGATCCCCCGGGGAGCTGTTTTTT; CDR3aa: CATTRSPGELFF
abundance: NA; j_gene: TRBJ2-3; d_gene: NA; v_gene: TRBV21-1; CDR3nt: TGTGCCAGCAGCACTTTACTAATGCGGGACAGGCGCACAGATACGCAGTATTTT; CDR3aa: CASSTLLMRDRRTDTQYF
abundance: once; j_gene: TRBJ2-7; d_gene: TRBD1; v_gene: TRBV27; CDR3nt: TGTGCCAGCAGTTCCCTCCTCGAATGGGACAGGGGGCGCGAGCAGTACTTC; CDR3aa: CASSSLLEWDRGREQYF
abundance: few; j_gene: TRBJ2-1; d_gene: NA; v_gene: TRBV6-2/TRBV6-3; CDR3nt: TGTGCCAGCAGTCGGGACATGTTATTCGATGAGCAGTTCTTC; CDR3aa: CASSRDMLFDEQFF
abundance: few; j_gene: TRBJ1-5; d_gene: NA; v_gene: TRBV20-1; CDR3nt: TGCAGTGCGACAATGGTAGGGCAGCCCCAGCATTTT; CDR3aa: CSATMVGQPQHF
abundance: NA; j_gene: TRBJ1-4; d_gene: NA; v_gene: TRBV4-1; CDR3nt: TGCGCCAGCAGCCAAGCTCCAGGGAGGACTAATGAAAAACTGTTTTTT; CDR3aa: CASSQAPGRTNEKLFF
abundance: few; j_gene: TRBJ2-3; d_gene: NA; v_gene: TRBV12-3/TRBV12-4; CDR3nt: TGTGCCAGCAGTTTAGCGCGGGCCCCTAGAGGAACAGATACGCAGTATTTT; CDR3aa: CASSLARAPRGTDTQYF
abundance: few; j_gene: TRBJ1-1; d_gene: NA; v_gene: TRBV12-3/TRBV12-4; CDR3nt: TGTGCCAGCAGTTTGGAACAGGGAGGTGAAGCTTTCTTT; CDR3aa: CASSLEQGGEAFF
abundance: few; j_gene: TRBJ1-4; d_gene: TRBD1; v_gene: TRBV15; CDR3nt: TGTGCCACCAGCAGAGAGACAGGGGCGGAACTGTTTTTT; CDR3aa: CATSRETGAELFF
abundance: few; j_gene: TRBJ2-7; d_gene: TRBD1; v_gene: TRBV29-1; CDR3nt: TGCAGCGTGAGGGACAGGGCTTGGTCCGAGCAGTACTTC; CDR3aa: CSVRDRAWSEQYF
abundance: NA; j_gene: TRBJ1-1; d_gene: TRBD1; v_gene: TRBV18; CDR3nt: TGTGCCAGCTCAGGAACAGGGGAAGAAAACACTGAAGCTTTCTTT; CDR3aa: CASSGTGEENTEAFF
abundance: few; j_gene: TRBJ2-3; d_gene: TRBD2; v_gene: TRBV20-1; CDR3nt: TGCAGTGCTCCCGGGACTAGCGGGAGAACAGATACGCAGTATTTT; CDR3aa: CSAPGTSGRTDTQYF